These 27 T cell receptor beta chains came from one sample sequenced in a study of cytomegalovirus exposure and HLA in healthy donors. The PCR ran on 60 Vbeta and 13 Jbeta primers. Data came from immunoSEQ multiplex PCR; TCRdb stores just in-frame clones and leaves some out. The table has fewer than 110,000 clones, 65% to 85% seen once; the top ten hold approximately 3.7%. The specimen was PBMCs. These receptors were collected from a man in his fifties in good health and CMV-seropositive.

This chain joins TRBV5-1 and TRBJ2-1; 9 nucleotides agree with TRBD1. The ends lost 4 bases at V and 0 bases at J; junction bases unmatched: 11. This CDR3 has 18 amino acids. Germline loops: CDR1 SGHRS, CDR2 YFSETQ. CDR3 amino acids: CASSLLGQGALSYNEQFF. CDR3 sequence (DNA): TGCGCCAGCAGCCTACTGGGACAGGGCGCGCTCTCCTACAATGAGCAGTTCTTC.

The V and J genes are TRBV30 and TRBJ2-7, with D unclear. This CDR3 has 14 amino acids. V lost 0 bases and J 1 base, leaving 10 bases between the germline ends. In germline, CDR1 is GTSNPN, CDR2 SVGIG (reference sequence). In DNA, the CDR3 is TGTGCCTGGAGTGTACGAGGATGGTCCTACGAGCAGTACTTC. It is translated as CAWSVRGWSYEQYF.

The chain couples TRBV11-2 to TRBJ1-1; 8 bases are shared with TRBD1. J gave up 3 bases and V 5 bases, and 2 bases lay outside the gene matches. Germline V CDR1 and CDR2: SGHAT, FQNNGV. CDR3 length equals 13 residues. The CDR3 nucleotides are TGTGCCAGCAGCCTGACAGGGGACACTGAAGCTTTCTTT. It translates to CASSLTGDTEAFF.

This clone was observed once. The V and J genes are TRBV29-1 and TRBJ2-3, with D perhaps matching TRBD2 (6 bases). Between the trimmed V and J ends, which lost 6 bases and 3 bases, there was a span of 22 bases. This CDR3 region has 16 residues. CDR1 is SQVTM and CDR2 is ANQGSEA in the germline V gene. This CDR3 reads CSVSGGNKFRTDTQYF. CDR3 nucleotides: TGCAGCGTCAGTGGGGGGAACAAATTTCGTACAGATACGCAGTATTTT.

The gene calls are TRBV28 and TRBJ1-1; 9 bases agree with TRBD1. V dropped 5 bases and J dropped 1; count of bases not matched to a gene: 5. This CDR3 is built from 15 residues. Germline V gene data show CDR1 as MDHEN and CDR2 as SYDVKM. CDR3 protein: CASSPWDRENTEAFF. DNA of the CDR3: TGTGCCAGCAGTCCCTGGGACAGGGAGAACACTGAAGCTTTCTTT.

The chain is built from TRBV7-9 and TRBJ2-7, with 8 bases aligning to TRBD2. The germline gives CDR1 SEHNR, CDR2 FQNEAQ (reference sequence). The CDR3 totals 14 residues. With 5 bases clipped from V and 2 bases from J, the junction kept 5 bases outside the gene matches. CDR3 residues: CASSVEGLAYEQYF. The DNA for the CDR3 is TGTGCCAGCAGCGTAGAGGGACTAGCCTACGAGCAGTACTTC.

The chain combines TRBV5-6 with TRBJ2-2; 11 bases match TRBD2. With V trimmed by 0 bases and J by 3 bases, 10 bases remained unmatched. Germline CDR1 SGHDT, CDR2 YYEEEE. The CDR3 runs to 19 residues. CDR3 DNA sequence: TGTGCCAGCAGCTTGGCCACGACTAGCGGGATAGTTTACACCGGGGAGCTGTTTTTT. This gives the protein CASSLATTSGIVYTGELFF.

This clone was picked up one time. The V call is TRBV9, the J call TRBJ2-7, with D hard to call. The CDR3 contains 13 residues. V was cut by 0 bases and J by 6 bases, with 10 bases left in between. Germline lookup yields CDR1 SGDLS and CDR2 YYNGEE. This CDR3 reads CASSVVPAGEQYF. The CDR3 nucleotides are TGTGCCAGCAGCGTAGTCCCCGCCGGCGAGCAGTACTTC.

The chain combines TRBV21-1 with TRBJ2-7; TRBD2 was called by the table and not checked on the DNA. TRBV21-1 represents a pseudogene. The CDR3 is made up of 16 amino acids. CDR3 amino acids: CASSKTLRALERACYF. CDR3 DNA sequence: TGTGCCAGCAGCAAAACGCTTCGAGCCCTCGAGAGAGCATGTTACTTC.

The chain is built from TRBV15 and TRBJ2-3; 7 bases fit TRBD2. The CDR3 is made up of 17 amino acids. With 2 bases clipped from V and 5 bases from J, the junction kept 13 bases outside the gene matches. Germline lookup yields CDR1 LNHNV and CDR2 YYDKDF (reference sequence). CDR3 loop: CATSRSGLRRYEDTQYF. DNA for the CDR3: TGTGCCACCAGCAGATCGGGACTACGCAGATACGAAGATACGCAGTATTTT.

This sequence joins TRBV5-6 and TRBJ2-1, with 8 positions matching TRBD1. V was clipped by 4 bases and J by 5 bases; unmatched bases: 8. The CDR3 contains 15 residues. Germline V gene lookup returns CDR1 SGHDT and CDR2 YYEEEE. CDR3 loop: CASSPRTGLDNEQFF. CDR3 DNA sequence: TGTGCCAGCAGCCCCCGGACAGGGCTGGACAATGAGCAGTTCTTC.

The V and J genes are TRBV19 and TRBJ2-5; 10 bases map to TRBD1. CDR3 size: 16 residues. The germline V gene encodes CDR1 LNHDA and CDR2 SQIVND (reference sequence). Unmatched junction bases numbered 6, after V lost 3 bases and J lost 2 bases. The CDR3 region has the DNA TGTGCCAGTAGTATCGGGGGGACAGGGGTACAAGAGACCCAGTACTTC. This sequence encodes CASSIGGTGVQETQYF.

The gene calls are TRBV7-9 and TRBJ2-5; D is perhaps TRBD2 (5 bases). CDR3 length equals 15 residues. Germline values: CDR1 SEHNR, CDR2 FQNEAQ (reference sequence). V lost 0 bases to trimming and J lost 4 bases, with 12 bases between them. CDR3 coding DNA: TGTGCCAGCAGCTTAGCGGGAGTCGTGGGAGAGACCCAGTACTTC. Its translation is CASSLAGVVGETQYF.

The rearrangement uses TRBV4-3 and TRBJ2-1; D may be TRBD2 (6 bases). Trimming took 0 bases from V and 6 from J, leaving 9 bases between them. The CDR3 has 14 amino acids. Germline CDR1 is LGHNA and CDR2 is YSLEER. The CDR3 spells CASSQDTGVNEQFF. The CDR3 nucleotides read TGCGCCAGCAGCCAAGATACGGGGGTCAATGAGCAGTTCTTC.

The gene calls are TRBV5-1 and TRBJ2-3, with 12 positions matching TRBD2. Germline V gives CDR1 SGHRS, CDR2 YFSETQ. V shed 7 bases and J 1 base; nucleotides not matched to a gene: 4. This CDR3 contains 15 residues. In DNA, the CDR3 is TGCGCCAGCGGGCGACTAGCGGGAGGCACAGATACGCAGTATTTT. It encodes CASGRLAGGTDTQYF.

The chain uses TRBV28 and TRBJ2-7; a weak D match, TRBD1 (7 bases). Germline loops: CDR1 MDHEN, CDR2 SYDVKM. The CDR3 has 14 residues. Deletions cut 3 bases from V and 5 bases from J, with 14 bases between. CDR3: CASSLEGAKDEQYF. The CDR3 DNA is TGTGCCAGCAGTTTGGAGGGGGCCAAGGACGAGCAGTACTTC.

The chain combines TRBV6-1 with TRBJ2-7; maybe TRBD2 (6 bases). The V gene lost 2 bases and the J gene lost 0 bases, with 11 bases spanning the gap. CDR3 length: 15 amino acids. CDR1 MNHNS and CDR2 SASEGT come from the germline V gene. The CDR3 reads CASSEQRATSYEQYF. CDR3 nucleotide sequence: TGTGCCAGCAGTGAACAGCGGGCCACCTCCTACGAGCAGTACTTC.

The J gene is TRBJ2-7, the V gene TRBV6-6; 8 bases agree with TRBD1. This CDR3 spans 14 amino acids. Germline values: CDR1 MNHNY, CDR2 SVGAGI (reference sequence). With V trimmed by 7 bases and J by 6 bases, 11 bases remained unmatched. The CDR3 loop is CASTPRTGIGEQYF. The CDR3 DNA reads TGTGCCAGCACCCCAAGGACAGGGATCGGCGAGCAGTACTTC.

CDR3 residues: CASSFQGSVGEAFF. Here the CDR3 DNA reads TGTGCCAGCAGTTTTCAGGGAAGCGTGGGCGAAGCTTTCTTT. The J gene is TRBJ1-1, the V gene TRBV27, with D tentatively TRBD1 (5 bases). The CDR3 has 14 amino acids. Germline lookup yields CDR1 MNHEY and CDR2 SMNVEV (reference sequence). With 3 bases removed from V and 8 bases from J, the gap between germline ends came to 16 bases.

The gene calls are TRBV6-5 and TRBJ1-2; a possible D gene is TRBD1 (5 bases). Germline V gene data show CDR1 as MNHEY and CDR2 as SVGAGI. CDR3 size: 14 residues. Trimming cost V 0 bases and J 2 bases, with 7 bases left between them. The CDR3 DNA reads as TGTGCCAGCAGTTACTCGGACAACAACTATGGCTACACCTTC. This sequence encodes CASSYSDNNYGYTF.

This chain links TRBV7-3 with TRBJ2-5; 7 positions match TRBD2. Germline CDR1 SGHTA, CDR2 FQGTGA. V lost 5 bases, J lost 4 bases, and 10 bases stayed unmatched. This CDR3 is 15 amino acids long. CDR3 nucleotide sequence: TGTGCCAGCAGCCGAAGGGCGGGAGTGGCAGAGACCCAGTACTTC. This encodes CASSRRAGVAETQYF.

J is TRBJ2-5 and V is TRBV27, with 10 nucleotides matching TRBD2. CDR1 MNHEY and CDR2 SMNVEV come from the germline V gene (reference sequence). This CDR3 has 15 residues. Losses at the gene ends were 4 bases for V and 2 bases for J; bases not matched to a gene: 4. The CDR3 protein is CASSSLLAGQETQYF. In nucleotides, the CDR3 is TGTGCCAGCAGTTCATTACTAGCGGGACAAGAGACCCAGTACTTC.

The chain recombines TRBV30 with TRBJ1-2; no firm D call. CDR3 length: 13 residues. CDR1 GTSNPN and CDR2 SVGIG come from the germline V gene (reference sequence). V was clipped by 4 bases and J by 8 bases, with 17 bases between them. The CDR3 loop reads CAWTRTGRKGYTF. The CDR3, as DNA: TGTGCCTGGACCCGAACGGGGAGAAAGGGCTACACCTTC.

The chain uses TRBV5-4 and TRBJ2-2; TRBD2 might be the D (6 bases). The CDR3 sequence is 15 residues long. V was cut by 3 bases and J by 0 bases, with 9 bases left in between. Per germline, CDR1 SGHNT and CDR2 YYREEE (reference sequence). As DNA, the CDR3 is TGTGCCAGCAGCTCCGGAGGGCCGAACACCGGGGAGCTGTTTTTT. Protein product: CASSSGGPNTGELFF.

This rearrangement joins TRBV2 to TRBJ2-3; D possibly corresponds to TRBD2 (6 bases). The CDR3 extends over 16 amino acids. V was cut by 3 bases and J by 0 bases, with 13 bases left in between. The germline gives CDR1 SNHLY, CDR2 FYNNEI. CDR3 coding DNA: TGTGCCAGCAGTGAGTCTAGCGCAACTAGCACAGATACGCAGTATTTT. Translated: CASSESSATSTDTQYF. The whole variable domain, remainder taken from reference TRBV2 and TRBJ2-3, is EPEVTQTPSHQVTQMGQEVILRCVPISNHLYFYWYRQILGQKVEFLVSFYNNEISEKSEIFDDQFSVERPDGSNFTLKIRSTKLEDSAMYFCASSESSATSTDTQYFGPGTRLTVL.

CDR3 DNA: TGTGCCAGCAGCCAAGATGAGGACAGGCAGCCCCAGCATTTT. Translation gives CASSQDEDRQPQHF. The gene calls are TRBV4-2 and TRBJ1-5; 7 positions match TRBD1. Germline trimming cut 0 bases from V and 7 bases from J; bases unmatched to any gene: 3. Germline V gene sequence: CDR1 LGHNA, CDR2 YNFKEQ. The CDR3 is 14 amino acids.

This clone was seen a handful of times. CDR3 loop: CAWTRSTEAFF. The DNA of the CDR3 is TGTGCCTGGACTAGGAGCACTGAAGCTTTCTTT. The chain links TRBV30 to TRBJ1-1; D ambiguous. The CDR3 extends over 11 amino acids. The ends were cut back, 4 bases at V and 4 bases at J, with 7 bases in the middle. Germline loops: CDR1 GTSNPN, CDR2 SVGIG (reference sequence).